This T cell receptor beta chain was profiled in a study of cytomegalovirus exposure and HLA in healthy donors. The CDR3 has 14 residues. Germline CDR1 and CDR2: SGHRS and YFSETQ. The V end lost 4 bases, the J end lost 10 bases, and 18 bases lay between the germline ends. The PCR ran on 60 Vbeta and 13 Jbeta primers. Data came from immunoSEQ multiplex PCR; TCRdb stores just in-frame clones and leaves some out. This sample has 130,000 to 150,000 clones, with about 80% found just once. This sequence originates from a male donor in good health and CMV-seronegative. Sequences were obtained from PBMCs. The chain joins TRBV5-1 to TRBJ2-1, with D perhaps TRBD1 (5 bases). The CDR3 is CASSLADSWGEQFF. CDR3 DNA: TGCGCCAGCAGCCTCGCCGACAGCTGGGGAGAGCAGTTCTTC.